This T cell receptor beta chain was recovered during a study of blood T cell repertoires in COVID-19. The overall study: Acute and convalescent COVID-19 samples came from the United States, Italy and Spain.

In the authors' workflow: Amplification of reference gene primers was used by the study to estimate nucleated cell counts. Sequenced by immunoSEQ multiplex PCR; TCRdb stores in-frame clones only, minus some. Clonal size and the V and J genes are those of that table, whereas D and trimming came from the DNA. The sample consists of 190,000 or so clones, 85% to 90% of them appearing once. The sample consisted of peripheral blood. The source is a man aged 40-49 years with active or convalescent COVID-19.

Here the CDR3 DNA reads TGCGCCAGCAGCCAAGAGTATTCGGGCAGGGGCATTACCTACGAGCAGTACTTC. Translated, it gives CASSQEYSGRGITYEQYF. The chain joins TRBV4-3 to TRBJ2-7, with D perhaps matching TRBD1 (6 bases). The CDR3 is made up of 18 amino acids. The germline V gene encodes CDR1 LGHNA and CDR2 YSLEER. V lost 0 bases and J lost 2, with 20 bases in between.